These 13 T cell receptor beta chains share one sample of origin, sequenced in a study of blood T cell repertoires in COVID-19. TCRdb's table, derived via immunoSEQ multiplex PCR, lists solely in-frame clones and lacks some. The data show about 160,000 clones, approximately 92% seen once. The sequencing input was peripheral blood. The origin of the receptors is a woman in her forties or fifties with acute or convalescent COVID-19.

V gene TRBV5-6 combines with J gene TRBJ2-5; D is perhaps TRBD2 (6 bases). Germline values: CDR1 SGHDT, CDR2 YYEEEE. The CDR3 covers 14 residues. The ends were cut back, 4 bases at V and 5 bases at J, with 15 bases in the middle. Written as DNA, the CDR3 is TGTGCCAGCAGCCGCGGACCTCGGGAGGAGACCCAGTACTTC. Amino acids: CASSRGPREETQYF.

This rearrangement joins TRBV7-9 to TRBJ1-1; TRBD1 matches at 9 bases. The ends lost 5 bases at V and 0 bases at J; junction bases unmatched: 13. The CDR3 covers 18 residues. Germline V gene data show CDR1 as SEHNR and CDR2 as FQNEAQ (reference sequence). The CDR3 DNA sequence: TGTGCCAGCAGCCTCTCCGGGACAGGGCAAATAATGAACACTGAAGCTTTCTTT. Translation: CASSLSGTGQIMNTEAFF.

The J gene is TRBJ1-1, the V gene TRBV2; the D is unclear. V was clipped by 8 bases and J by 1 base, with 11 bases between them. Germline V gives CDR1 SNHLY, CDR2 FYNNEI. CDR3 size: 13 residues. The CDR3 reads CASRLVTNTEAFF. The CDR3 DNA reads TGTGCCAGCCGCCTAGTGACGAACACTGAAGCTTTCTTT.

This chain joins TRBV7-6 and TRBJ1-1; 9 bases line up with TRBD1. The V gene end was trimmed by 5 bases and the J gene end by 1 base; junction bases not matched to a gene: 8. This CDR3 region has 16 residues. Germline CDR1 and CDR2: SGHVS and FNYEAQ. This chain's CDR3 is CASSARTGDTNTEAFF. CDR3 bases: TGTGCCAGCAGCGCCCGGACAGGGGACACGAACACTGAAGCTTTCTTT.

The chain combines TRBV28 with TRBJ2-2; D gene uncertain. The germline V gene encodes CDR1 MDHEN and CDR2 SYDVKM. The CDR3 runs 13 residues. The V end lost 7 bases, the J end lost 1 base, and 7 bases lay between the germline ends. CDR3 sequence reads: CASMAQNTGELFF. The CDR3 DNA follows: TGTGCCAGCATGGCCCAGAACACCGGGGAGCTGTTTTTT. The full variable domain, completed using reference TRBV28 and TRBJ2-2, is DVKVTQSSRYLVKRTGEKVFLECVQDMDHENMFWYRQDPGLGLRLIYFSYDVKMKEKGDIPEGYSVSREKKERFSLILESASTNQTSMYLCASMAQNTGELFFGEGSRLTVL.

This chain links TRBV19 with TRBJ1-6, with D maybe TRBD1 (5 bases). The CDR3 totals 13 residues. V was cut by 3 bases and J by 14 bases, with 14 bases left in between. From germline, CDR1 is LNHDA and CDR2 SQIVND (reference sequence). The CDR3 loop is CASSMGRRGTLHF. CDR3 DNA: TGTGCCAGTAGTATGGGGCGCCGCGGTACCCTCCACTTT.

The chain has TRBV30 and TRBJ2-7; 7 bases map to TRBD1. CDR3 length: 13 amino acids. With 2 bases clipped from V and 2 bases from J, the junction kept 3 bases outside the gene matches. CDR1 and CDR2 (germline): GTSNPN, SVGIG (reference sequence). DNA for the CDR3: TGTGCCTGGAGTCGGGACAGCCCCTACGAGCAGTACTTC. It specifies CAWSRDSPYEQYF. Full variable domain (outside the CDR3, taken from reference TRBV30 and TRBJ2-7): SQTIHQWPATLVQPVGSPLSLECTVEGTSNPNLYWYRQAAGRGLQLLFYSVGIGQISSEVPQNLSASRPQDRQFILSSKKLLLSDSGFYLCAWSRDSPYEQYFGPGTRLTVT.

V and J are TRBV20-1 and TRBJ2-5, with D possibly matching TRBD2 (6 bases). Trimming took 3 bases from V and 5 from J, leaving 13 bases between them. The CDR3 has 13 amino acids. Looked up from germline, CDR1 is DFQATT and CDR2 is SNEGSKA (reference sequence). CDR3 coding DNA: TGCAGTGCTAGTTCCTCGGGAGAGGAGACCCAGTACTTC. Amino acid sequence: CSASSSGEETQYF.

The chain couples TRBV30 to TRBJ2-7, with 7 bases fitting TRBD2. CDR3 length: 15 residues. J lost 4 bases, V lost 0 bases, and 9 bases had no gene match. The germline gives CDR1 GTSNPN, CDR2 SVGIG (reference sequence). Written as DNA, the CDR3 is TGTGCCTGGAGTGTACGGGGGACTAAGTCTTACGAGCAGTACTTC. It encodes CAWSVRGTKSYEQYF.

This clone has more than one count but fewer than ten. The V call is TRBV7-8, the J call TRBJ1-1; 10 bases are a match to TRBD1. The CDR3 is 14 amino acids. In germline, CDR1 is SGHVS, CDR2 FQNEAQ. V was clipped by 2 bases and J by 10 bases; unmatched bases: 7. CDR3 sequence reads: CASSLRGQGVSAFF. As DNA, the CDR3 is TGTGCCAGCAGCTTACGAGGACAGGGGGTATCAGCTTTCTTT.

The rearrangement joins TRBV5-1 to TRBJ2-5; 8 nucleotides match TRBD1. This CDR3 is 15 amino acids long. Trimming took 3 bases from V and 1 from J; bases not matched to a gene: 5. Germline V gene lookup returns CDR1 SGHRS and CDR2 YFSETQ. The CDR3 DNA reads TGCGCCAGCAGCTCAAAACAGGGGGTCCAAGAGACCCAGTACTTC. It encodes CASSSKQGVQETQYF.

The chain has TRBV27 and TRBJ2-1; possibly TRBD2 for D (5 bases). With 5 bases removed from V and 0 bases from J, the gap between germline ends came to 17 bases. The V gene's germline CDR1 is MNHEY and CDR2 SMNVEV (reference sequence). This CDR3 is built from 17 residues. The CDR3 coding sequence is TGTGCCAGCAGTATCAATATAGCGTCGAGCTCCTACAATGAGCAGTTCTTC. As protein: CASSINIASSSYNEQFF.

The count of this clone is one. The chain recombines TRBV2 with TRBJ1-3; no clear D. V was clipped by 6 bases and J by 0 bases, with 12 bases between them. The CDR3 is 15 residues long. Germline CDR1 reads SNHLY; CDR2 reads FYNNEI. CDR3: CASRGGGSSGNTIYF. DNA for the CDR3: TGTGCCAGCAGAGGCGGAGGGAGCTCTGGAAACACCATATATTTT.